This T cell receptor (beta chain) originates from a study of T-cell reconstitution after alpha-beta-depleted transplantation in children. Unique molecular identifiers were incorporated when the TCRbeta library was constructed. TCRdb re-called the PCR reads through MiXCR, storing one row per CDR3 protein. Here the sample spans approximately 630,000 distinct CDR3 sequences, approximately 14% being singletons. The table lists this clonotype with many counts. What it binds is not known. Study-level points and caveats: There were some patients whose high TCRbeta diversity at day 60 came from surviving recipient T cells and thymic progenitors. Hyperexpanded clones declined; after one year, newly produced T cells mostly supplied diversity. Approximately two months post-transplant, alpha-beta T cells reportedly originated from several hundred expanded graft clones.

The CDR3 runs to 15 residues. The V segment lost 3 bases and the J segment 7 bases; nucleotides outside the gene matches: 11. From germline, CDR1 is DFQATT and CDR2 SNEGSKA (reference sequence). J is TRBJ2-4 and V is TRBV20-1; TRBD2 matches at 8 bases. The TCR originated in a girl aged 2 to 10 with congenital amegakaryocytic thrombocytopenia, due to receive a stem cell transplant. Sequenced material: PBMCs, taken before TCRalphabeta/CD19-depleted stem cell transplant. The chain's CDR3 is CSARIAGRGRNIQYF. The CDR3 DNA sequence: TGCAGTGCTAGGATAGCGGGACGAGGGCGTAACATTCAGTACTTC.